Following are 10 T cell receptor beta chains from one sample sequenced in a study of beta chain features in type 1 diabetes. TCRB transcripts that were expressed got sequenced, as all of the isolated RNA had been reverse transcribed. Sequencing was performed with immunoSEQ multiplex PCR; in TCRdb, only in-frame clones are kept and a portion is missing. The table lists 350,000 to 450,000 clones, approximately 15% of them singletons. Source material: naive CD4+ T cells from blood. These TCRs come from a woman aged 18-30 years in good health.

The chain links TRBV4-2 to TRBJ2-4; TRBD1 agrees at 10 bases. CDR1 and CDR2 from the germline V gene are LGHNA and YNFKEQ. CDR3 size: 22 residues. Trimming cost V 0 bases and J 1 base; bases outside gene matches: 18. The DNA of the CDR3 is TGTGCCAGCAGCCAAGACTTCCGCTGGGGACAGGGGTCGAGGGTTGCCAAAAACATTCAGTACTTC. It translates to CASSQDFRWGQGSRVAKNIQYF.

The chain combines TRBV30 with TRBJ2-3, with TRBD2 as a possible D gene (6 bases). Per the germline V gene, CDR1 is GTSNPN and CDR2 is SVGIG (reference sequence). The CDR3 covers 14 residues. V was shortened by 0 bases and J by 3 bases, with 10 bases between the two germline ends. The CDR3 loop is CAWSVLRGTDTQYF. DNA for the CDR3: TGTGCCTGGAGTGTACTCCGGGGGACAGATACGCAGTATTTT.

This chain uses TRBV4-2 with TRBJ2-5; the D gene is possibly TRBD1 (5 bases). Germline V gene data show CDR1 as LGHNA and CDR2 as YNFKEQ. The CDR3 totals 15 residues. V was pared by 1 base and J by 1 base, with 10 bases between. CDR3 bases: TGTGCCAGCAGCCAAGGGCGACAGCTCCAAGAGACCCAGTACTTC. Translating it yields CASSQGRQLQETQYF.

This clone has more than one count but fewer than ten. This chain links TRBV10-3 with TRBJ2-7, with D possibly TRBD2 on 7 matching bases. Germline V gives CDR1 ENHRY, CDR2 SYGVKD. This CDR3 region has 13 residues. V lost 6 bases to trimming and J lost 6 bases, with 15 bases between them. The CDR3 loop reads CAIRGASGGEQYF. The CDR3 DNA sequence: TGTGCCATCAGGGGGGCTAGCGGCGGCGAGCAGTACTTC.

The V and J genes are TRBV27 and TRBJ2-7; 7 nucleotides align to TRBD2. The CDR3 is 13 amino acids. After removal of 5 bases from V and 2 bases from J, the junction contained 3 bases not matched to a gene. Germline values: CDR1 MNHEY, CDR2 SMNVEV (reference sequence). This CDR3 reads CASSGLGPYEQYF. CDR3 DNA: TGTGCCAGCAGTGGACTAGGACCCTACGAGCAGTACTTC.

For the CDR3, the DNA is TGCAGCGTCCAAAGACTAGCGCAGAACACCGGGGAGCTGTTTTTT. It codes for CSVQRLAQNTGELFF. This chain links TRBV29-1 with TRBJ2-2, with TRBD2 matching over 8 bases. There are 15 residues in the CDR3. The V gene's germline CDR1 is SQVTM and CDR2 ANQGSEA. Unmatched junction bases numbered 7, after V lost 6 bases and J lost 1 base.

The sample holds a few counts of this clone. The V call is TRBV19, the J call TRBJ1-5, with TRBD1 matching 12 bases. This CDR3 contains 14 residues. The V gene end was trimmed by 8 bases and the J gene end by 7 bases; junction bases not matched to a gene: 6. The germline CDR1 and CDR2 sequences are LNHDA and SQIVND (reference sequence). CDR3 protein: CASSGTGGAQPQHF. The CDR3 region has the DNA TGTGCCAGTTCCGGGACAGGGGGCGCCCAGCCCCAGCATTTT.

This clone was found a few times. J is TRBJ1-1 and V is TRBV29-1; TRBD1 might be the D (5 bases). V was cut by 7 bases and J by 4 bases, with 10 bases left in between. This CDR3 contains 11 residues. CDR1 and CDR2 (germline): SQVTM, ANQGSEA. Here the CDR3 DNA reads TGCAGCGCCCGACAGATCACTGAAGCTTTCTTT. The encoded protein is CSARQITEAFF.

This clone occurred a few times. The chain links TRBV7-9 to TRBJ1-4; 9 bases line up with TRBD1. The CDR3 contains 14 residues. The germline V gene has CDR1 SEHNR and CDR2 FQNEAQ (reference sequence). V lost 5 bases and J lost 8; bases outside the gene matches: 6. This chain's CDR3 is CASSPGQGHEKLFF. The CDR3 DNA sequence: TGTGCCAGCAGCCCGGGACAGGGTCACGAAAAACTGTTTTTT. The variable domain in full, with the rest retrieved from reference TRBV7-9 and TRBJ1-4, is DTGVSQNPRHKITKRGQNVTFRCDPISEHNRLYWYRQTLGQGPEFLTYFQNEAQLEKSRLLSDRFSAERPKGSFSTLEIQRTEQGDSAMYLCASSPGQGHEKLFFGSGTQLSVL.

This rearrangement joins TRBV5-1 to TRBJ2-6; perhaps TRBD2 as D (6 bases). Germline V gene data show CDR1 as SGHRS and CDR2 as YFSETQ. There are 16 residues in the CDR3. Trimming removed 0 bases at V and 1 base at J, with 8 bases between. The CDR3 DNA reads as TGCGCCAGCAGCTTGGGCGGGGAGTCTGGGGCCAACGTCCTGACTTTC. Its translation: CASSLGGESGANVLTF.